Following are 11 T cell receptor beta chains from one sample sequenced in a study of blood T cell repertoires in COVID-19. Data came from immunoSEQ multiplex PCR; TCRdb stores just in-frame clones and leaves some out. The table lists a few hundred thousand clones, 75% to 90% of them singletons. The sequencing input was PBMCs or T cells enriched from blood (not recorded which). These receptors all come from a man younger than 30 who had recovered from COVID-19.

CDR3 sequence reads: CASTLNGGGGGYTF. For the CDR3, the DNA is TGTGCCAGCACCTTAAACGGGGGGGGCGGAGGCTACACCTTC. This chain connects TRBV28 to TRBJ1-2, with D perhaps TRBD1 (6 bases). V was clipped by 7 bases and J by 8 bases, with 20 bases between them. Germline V gene lookup returns CDR1 MDHEN and CDR2 SYDVKM. The CDR3 sequence is 14 residues long.

This clone is a singleton in its sample. This chain links TRBV19 with TRBJ1-1; D unresolved. The V and J ends lost 4 bases and 2 bases respectively, with 8 bases between them. There are 13 residues in the CDR3. In germline, CDR1 is LNHDA, CDR2 SQIVND (reference sequence). Here the CDR3 reads CASSRQPNTEAFF. The CDR3 nucleotides read TGTGCCAGTAGTAGACAACCTAACACTGAAGCTTTCTTT.

This chain connects TRBV18 to TRBJ1-3; 7 nucleotides line up with TRBD1. V lost 1 base, J lost 2 bases, and 5 bases stayed unmatched. Germline V gene lookup returns CDR1 KGHSH and CDR2 LQKENI. The CDR3 spans 16 residues. CDR3 sequence (DNA): TGTGCCAGCTCACCACAAATGACAGGGACTGGAAACACCATATATTTT. This translates into CASSPQMTGTGNTIYF.

CDR3 DNA: TGTGCCAGCAGTCTTACTACTAACAGGGAACAGTACTTC. This encodes CASSLTTNREQYF. This rearrangement joins TRBV7-9 to TRBJ2-7; TRBD1 is a possible D gene (6 bases). Trimming took 6 bases from V and 10 from J, leaving 19 bases between them. The CDR3 consists of 13 residues. CDR1 and CDR2 (germline): SEHNR, FQNEAQ (reference sequence). The variable domain in full, with the rest retrieved from reference TRBV7-9 and TRBJ2-7, is DTGVSQNPRHKITKRGQNVTFRCDPISEHNRLYWYRQTLGQGPEFLTYFQNEAQLEKSRLLSDRFSAERPKGSFSTLEIQRTEQGDSAMYLCASSLTTNREQYFGPGTRLTVT.

The genes are TRBV6-5 and TRBJ1-1, with a possible D match to TRBD1 (5 bases). CDR3 length: 12 residues. V was pared by 5 bases and J by 11 bases, with 15 bases between. Germline-derived CDR1 and CDR2 are MNHEY and SVGAGI. CDR3 nucleotide sequence: TGTGCCAGCAGTAACCCGGAGGGGTTGGCTTTCTTT. Residues: CASSNPEGLAFF.

The J gene is TRBJ1-2, the V gene TRBV27, with D possibly TRBD1 on 6 matching bases. Germline V lookup: CDR1 MNHEY, CDR2 SMNVEV (reference sequence). The CDR3 length is 13 residues. The V and J ends lost 6 bases and 4 bases respectively, with 12 bases between them. CDR3 coding DNA: TGTGCCAGCAGCTCGGACAGAGCCTATGGCTACACCTTC. This translates into CASSSDRAYGYTF.

Concerning this clone: One junction end does not reproduce the germline sequence, and a read error may be involved. The rearrangement joins TRBV5-4 to TRBJ2-7; 13 bases line up with TRBD2. Germline V gene lookup returns CDR1 SGHNT and CDR2 YYREEE (reference sequence). This CDR3 has 14 amino acids. The CDR3 sequence is CASSPEGLAGPGDF. The CDR3 bases are TGTGCCAGCAGCCCGGAGGGACTAGCGGGACCAGGGGACTTC.

J is TRBJ1-4 and V is TRBV3-1 (or the pseudogene TRBV3-2); maybe TRBD1 (5 bases). The CDR3 has 16 amino acids. Germline CDR1 is LGHDT and CDR2 is YNNKEL (reference sequence). Trimming took 4 bases from V and 7 from J, leaving 19 bases between them. Here the CDR3 reads CASSPSIVGRGEKLFF. CDR3 nucleotide sequence: TGTGCCAGCAGCCCCTCAATCGTAGGGAGGGGTGAAAAACTGTTTTTT.

This chain uses TRBV5-1 with TRBJ2-7; TRBD1 might be the D (6 bases). Trimming took 2 bases from V and 9 from J, leaving 21 bases between them. The CDR3 is 15 residues long. Germline assignment: CDR1 SGHRS and CDR2 YFSETQ. CDR3 region: CASSLDRSPLFGQYF. In nucleotides, the CDR3 is TGCGCCAGCAGCTTAGACAGGTCCCCCCTCTTTGGGCAGTACTTC. The full variable domain, with the rest looked up from reference TRBV5-1 and TRBJ2-7, is KAGVTQTPRYLIKTRGQQVTLSCSPISGHRSVSWYQQTPGQGLQFLFEYFSETQRNKGNFPGRFSGRQFSNSRSEMNVSTLELGDSALYLCASSLDRSPLFGQYFGPGTRLTVT.

V usage is TRBV6-4 and J usage is TRBJ2-5, with TRBD2 matching 10 bases. V lost 2 bases to trimming and J lost 2 bases; unmatched junction nucleotides: 5. The germline CDR1 and CDR2 sequences are MRHNA and SNTAGT. This CDR3 is built from 16 residues. The CDR3 DNA follows: TGTGCCAGCAGTGACCCCTTGGGACTAGCGCAAGAGACCCAGTACTTC. This sequence encodes CASSDPLGLAQETQYF.

The J gene is TRBJ1-1, the V gene TRBV20-1; D is unclear. CDR1 is DFQATT, CDR2 SNEGSKA, per germline (reference sequence). This CDR3 region has 11 residues. The CDR3 region is CRSVWNTEAFF. DNA of the CDR3: TGCAGGTCGGTGTGGAACACTGAAGCTTTCTTT.